The entry that follows covers one TCR beta chain sequence. Its antigen is unknown. Here immunoSEQ multiplex PCR was the method, and the copy in TCRdb shows in-frame clones only, minus some. The data show roughly 2.2 million clones, with 85% to 95% seen just once and around 0.38% held by the top ten. The CDR3 totals 14 residues. V was cut by 6 bases and J by 4 bases, with 15 bases left in between. The germline gives CDR1 KGHSH, CDR2 LQKENI. Investigators divided CD4+ cells into CD45RA+ naive and CD45RA-negative memory subsets. The data were taken from a study of shared clonotypes between healthy human individuals. Study overall: The donor pool was made up of two women and a few men aged 18 to 49.

Study-level findings and limits: Clonotype sharing levels among donors were expected to vary with sequencing depth. A few donors had about 5% of their naive CD4 clonotypes in common.

The sample was naive CD4+ T cells from PBMCs. Subset of the sample: CD45RA+ positively selected. This sequence joins TRBV18 and TRBJ1-1; D is possibly TRBD1 (6 bases). The receptor's source is a man between 18 and 35 years old in good health. Some clones in this sample may be carry-over from other donors' samples. CDR3 region: CASSVTGMGTEAFF. CDR3 in DNA: TGTGCCAGCTCGGTCACAGGGATGGGCACTGAAGCTTTCTTT.